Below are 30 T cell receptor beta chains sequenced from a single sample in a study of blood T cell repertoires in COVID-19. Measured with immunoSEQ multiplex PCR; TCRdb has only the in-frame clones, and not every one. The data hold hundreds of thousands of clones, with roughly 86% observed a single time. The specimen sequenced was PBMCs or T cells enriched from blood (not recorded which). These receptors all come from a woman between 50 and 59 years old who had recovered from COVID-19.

CDR3 loop: CASSLDRAHNSPLHF. The CDR3, as DNA: TGCGCCAGCAGCTTGGACAGGGCACATAATTCACCCCTCCACTTT. This chain connects TRBV5-1 to TRBJ1-6, with D maybe TRBD1 (6 bases). Deletions cut 0 bases from V and 5 bases from J, with 9 bases between. This CDR3 contains 15 residues. Germline CDR1 and CDR2: SGHRS and YFSETQ.

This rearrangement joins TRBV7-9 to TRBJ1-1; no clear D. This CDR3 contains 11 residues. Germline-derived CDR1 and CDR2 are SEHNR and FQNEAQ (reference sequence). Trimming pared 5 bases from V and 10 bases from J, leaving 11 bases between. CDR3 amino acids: CASSLKPGAFF. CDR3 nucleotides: TGTGCCAGCAGCCTGAAGCCGGGAGCTTTCTTT.

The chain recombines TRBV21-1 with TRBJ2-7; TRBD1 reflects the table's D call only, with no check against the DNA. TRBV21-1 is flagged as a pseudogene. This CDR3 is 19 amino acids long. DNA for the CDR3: TGTGCCAGCAGTCCTGAACTTTCCCATCCGGGACAGGGTACCCACGAGCAGTACTTC. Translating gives CASSPELSHPGQGTHEQYF.

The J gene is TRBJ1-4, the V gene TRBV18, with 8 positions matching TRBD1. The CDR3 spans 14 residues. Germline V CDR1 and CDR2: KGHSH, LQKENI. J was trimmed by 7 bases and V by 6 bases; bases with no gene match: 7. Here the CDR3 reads CASSQQGGGEKLFF. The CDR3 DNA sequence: TGTGCCAGCTCGCAACAGGGGGGAGGTGAAAAACTGTTTTTT.

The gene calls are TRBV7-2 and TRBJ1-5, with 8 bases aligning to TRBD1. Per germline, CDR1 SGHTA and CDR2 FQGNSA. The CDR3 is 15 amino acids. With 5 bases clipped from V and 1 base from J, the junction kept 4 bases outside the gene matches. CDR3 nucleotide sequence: TGTGCCAGCAGCCAAGGACAGGGCAGCAATCAGCCCCAGCATTTT. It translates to CASSQGQGSNQPQHF.

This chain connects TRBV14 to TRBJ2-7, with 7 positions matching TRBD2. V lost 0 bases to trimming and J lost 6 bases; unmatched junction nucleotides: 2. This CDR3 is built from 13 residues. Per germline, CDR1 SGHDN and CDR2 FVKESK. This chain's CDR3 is CASSQDPGGEQYF. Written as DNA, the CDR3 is TGTGCCAGCAGCCAAGATCCGGGGGGCGAGCAGTACTTC.

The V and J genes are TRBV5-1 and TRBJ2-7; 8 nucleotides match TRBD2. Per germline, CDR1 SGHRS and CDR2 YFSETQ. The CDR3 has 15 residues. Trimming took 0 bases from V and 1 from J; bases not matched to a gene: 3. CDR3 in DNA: TGCGCCAGCAGCTTGGGGGGACTAGTTTCCTACGAGCAGTACTTC. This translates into CASSLGGLVSYEQYF.

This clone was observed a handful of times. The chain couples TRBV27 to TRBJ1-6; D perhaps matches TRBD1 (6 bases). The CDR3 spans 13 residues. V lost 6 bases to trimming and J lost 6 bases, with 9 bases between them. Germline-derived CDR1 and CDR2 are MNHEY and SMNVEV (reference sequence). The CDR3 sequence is CASRGQINSPLHF. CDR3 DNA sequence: TGTGCCAGCAGAGGACAGATTAATTCACCCCTCCACTTT.

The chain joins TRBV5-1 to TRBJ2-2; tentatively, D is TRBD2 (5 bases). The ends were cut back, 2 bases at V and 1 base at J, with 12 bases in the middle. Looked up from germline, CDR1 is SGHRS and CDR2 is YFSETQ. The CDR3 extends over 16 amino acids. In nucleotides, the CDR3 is TGCGCCAGCAGCTTCGCCGCGGGCGTGAACACCGGGGAGCTGTTTTTT. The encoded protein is CASSFAAGVNTGELFF.

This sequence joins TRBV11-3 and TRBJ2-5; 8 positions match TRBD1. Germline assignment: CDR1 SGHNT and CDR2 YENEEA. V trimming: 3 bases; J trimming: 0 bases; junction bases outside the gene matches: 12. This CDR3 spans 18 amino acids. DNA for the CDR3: TGTGCCAGCAGCTTTGGACAGGGATTTGGACCGTACCAAGAGACCCAGTACTTC. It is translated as CASSFGQGFGPYQETQYF. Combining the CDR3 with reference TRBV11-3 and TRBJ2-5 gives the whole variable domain EAGVVQSPRYKIIEKKQPVAFWCNPISGHNTLYWYLQNLGQGPELLIRYENEEAVDDSQLPKDRFSAERLKGVDSTLKIQPAELGDSAVYLCASSFGQGFGPYQETQYFGPGTRLLVL.

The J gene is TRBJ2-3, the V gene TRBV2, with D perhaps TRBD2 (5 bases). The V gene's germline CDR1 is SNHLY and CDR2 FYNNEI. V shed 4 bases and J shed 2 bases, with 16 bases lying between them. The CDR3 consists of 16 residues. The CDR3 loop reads CASSAASRLATDTQYF. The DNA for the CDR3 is TGTGCCAGCAGTGCCGCCAGCCGTCTAGCCACAGATACGCAGTATTTT. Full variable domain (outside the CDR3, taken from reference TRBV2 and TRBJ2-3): EPEVTQTPSHQVTQMGQEVILRCVPISNHLYFYWYRQILGQKVEFLVSFYNNEISEKSEIFDDQFSVERPDGSNFTLKIRSTKLEDSAMYFCASSAASRLATDTQYFGPGTRLTVL.

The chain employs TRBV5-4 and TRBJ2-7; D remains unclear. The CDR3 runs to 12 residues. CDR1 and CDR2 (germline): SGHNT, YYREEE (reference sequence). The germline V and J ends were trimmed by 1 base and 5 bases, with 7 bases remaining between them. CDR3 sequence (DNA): TGTGCCAGCAGCTTGAGGAGCGACGAGCAGTACTTC. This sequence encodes CASSLRSDEQYF.

CDR3 region: CASSPHGGAAGTEAFF. In DNA, the CDR3 is TGTGCCAGCAGCCCCCACGGGGGGGCCGCGGGCACTGAAGCTTTCTTT. The chain combines TRBV7-2 with TRBJ1-1, with D perhaps TRBD1 (6 bases). The CDR3 runs to 16 residues. Trimming shortened V by 5 bases and J by 4 bases, and 20 bases separated the two germline ends. CDR1 is SGHTA and CDR2 is FQGNSA in the germline V gene.

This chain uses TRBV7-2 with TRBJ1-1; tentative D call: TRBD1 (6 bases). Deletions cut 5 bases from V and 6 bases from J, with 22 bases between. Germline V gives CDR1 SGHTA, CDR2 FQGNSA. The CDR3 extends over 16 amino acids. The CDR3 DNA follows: TGTGCCAGCAGCCTCCAGGACAGCCCATATTGGGCTGAAGCTTTCTTT. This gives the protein CASSLQDSPYWAEAFF.

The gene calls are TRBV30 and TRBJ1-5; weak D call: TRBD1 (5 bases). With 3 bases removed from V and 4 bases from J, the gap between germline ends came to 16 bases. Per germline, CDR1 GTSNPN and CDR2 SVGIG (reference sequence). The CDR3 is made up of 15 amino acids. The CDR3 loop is CAWREGAQINQPQHF. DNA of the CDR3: TGTGCCTGGAGGGAAGGGGCACAGATTAATCAGCCCCAGCATTTT.

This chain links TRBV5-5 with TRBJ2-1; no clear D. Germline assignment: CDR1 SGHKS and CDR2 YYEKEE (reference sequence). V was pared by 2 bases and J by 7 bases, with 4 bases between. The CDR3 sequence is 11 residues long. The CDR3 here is CASSFRNEQFF. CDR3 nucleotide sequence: TGTGCCAGCAGCTTTAGAAATGAGCAGTTCTTC. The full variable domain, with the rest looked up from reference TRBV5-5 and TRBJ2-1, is DAGVTQSPTHLIKTRGQQVTLRCSPISGHKSVSWYQQVLGQGPQFIFQYYEKEERGRGNFPDRFSARQFPNYSSELNVNALLLGDSALYLCASSFRNEQFFGPGTRLTVL.

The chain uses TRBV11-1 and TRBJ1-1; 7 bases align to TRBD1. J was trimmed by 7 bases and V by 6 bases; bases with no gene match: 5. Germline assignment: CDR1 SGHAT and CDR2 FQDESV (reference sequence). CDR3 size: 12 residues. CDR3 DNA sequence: TGTGCCAGCAGTTTGACAGGGATTGAAGCTTTCTTT. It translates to CASSLTGIEAFF.

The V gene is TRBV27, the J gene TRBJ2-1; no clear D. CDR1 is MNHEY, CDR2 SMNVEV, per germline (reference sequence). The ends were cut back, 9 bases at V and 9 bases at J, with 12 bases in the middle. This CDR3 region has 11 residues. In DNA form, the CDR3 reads TGTGCCAGTGCCCTGTCAGGTGAGCAGTTCTTC. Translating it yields CASALSGEQFF.

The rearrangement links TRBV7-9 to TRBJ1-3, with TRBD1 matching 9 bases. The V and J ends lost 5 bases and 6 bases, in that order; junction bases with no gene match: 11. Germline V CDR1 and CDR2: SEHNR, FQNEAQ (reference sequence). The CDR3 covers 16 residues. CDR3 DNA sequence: TGTGCCAGCAGCCCTCAGCTGGGACAGGGATCAAACACCATATATTTT. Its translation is CASSPQLGQGSNTIYF.

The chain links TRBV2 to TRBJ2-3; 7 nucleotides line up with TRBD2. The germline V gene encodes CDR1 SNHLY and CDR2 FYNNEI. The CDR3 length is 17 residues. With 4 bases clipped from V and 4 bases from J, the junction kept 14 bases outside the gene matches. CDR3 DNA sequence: TGTGCCAGCAGTGTCGGAGGCGCGGGAGAGTACGCAGATACGCAGTATTTT. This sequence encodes CASSVGGAGEYADTQYF.

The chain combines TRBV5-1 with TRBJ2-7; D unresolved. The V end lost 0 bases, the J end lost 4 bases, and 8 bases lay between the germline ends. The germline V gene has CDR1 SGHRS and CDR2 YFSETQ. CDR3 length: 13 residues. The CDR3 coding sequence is TGCGCCAGCAGCTTGGGTCAGTTATACGAGCAGTACTTC. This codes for CASSLGQLYEQYF.

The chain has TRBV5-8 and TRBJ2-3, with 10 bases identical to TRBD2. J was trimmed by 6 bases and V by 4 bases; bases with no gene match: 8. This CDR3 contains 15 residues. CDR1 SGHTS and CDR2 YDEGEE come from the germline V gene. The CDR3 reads CASSKGLANWDTQYF. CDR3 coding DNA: TGTGCCAGCAGCAAGGGACTAGCGAATTGGGATACGCAGTATTTT.

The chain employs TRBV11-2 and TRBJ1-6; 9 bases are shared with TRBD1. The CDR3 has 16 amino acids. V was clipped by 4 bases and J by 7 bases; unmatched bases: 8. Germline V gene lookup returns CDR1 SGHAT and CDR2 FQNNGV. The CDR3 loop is CASSSRTGVRNSPLHF. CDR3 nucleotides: TGTGCCAGCAGCTCCCGGACAGGGGTGAGGAATTCACCCCTCCACTTT.

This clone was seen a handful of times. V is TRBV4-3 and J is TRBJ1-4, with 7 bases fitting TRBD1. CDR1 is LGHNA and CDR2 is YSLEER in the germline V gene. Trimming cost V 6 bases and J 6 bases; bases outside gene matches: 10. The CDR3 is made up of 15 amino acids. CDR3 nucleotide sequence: TGCGCCAGCAGTTACAAAGGGGGCGGGGATGAAAAACTGTTTTTT. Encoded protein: CASSYKGGGDEKLFF.

Here the CDR3 reads CASSLWAVSNYGYTF. CDR3 nucleotides: TGTGCCAGCAGTTTATGGGCGGTTTCTAACTATGGCTACACCTTC. The V call is TRBV28, the J call TRBJ1-2; D remains ambiguous. V was shortened by 0 bases and J by 0 bases, with 8 bases between the two germline ends. CDR1 is MDHEN and CDR2 is SYDVKM in the germline V gene. The CDR3 runs to 15 residues.

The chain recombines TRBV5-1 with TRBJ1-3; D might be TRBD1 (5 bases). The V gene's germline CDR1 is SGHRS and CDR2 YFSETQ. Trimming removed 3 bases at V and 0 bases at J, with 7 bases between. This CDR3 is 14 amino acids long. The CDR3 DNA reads TGCGCCAGCAGCTCGCAGGGCTCTGGAAACACCATATATTTT. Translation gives CASSSQGSGNTIYF.

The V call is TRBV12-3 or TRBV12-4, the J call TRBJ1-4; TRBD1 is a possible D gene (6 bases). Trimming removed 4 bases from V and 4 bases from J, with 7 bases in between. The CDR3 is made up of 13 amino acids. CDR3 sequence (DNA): TGTGCCAGCAGTTACAGGGATAATGAAAAACTGTTTTTT. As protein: CASSYRDNEKLFF.

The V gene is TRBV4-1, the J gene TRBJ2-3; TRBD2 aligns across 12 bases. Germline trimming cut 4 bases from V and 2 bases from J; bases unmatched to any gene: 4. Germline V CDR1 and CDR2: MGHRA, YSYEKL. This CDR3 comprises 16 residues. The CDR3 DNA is TGCGCCAGCAGCCCCCGGACTAGCGGGAACACAGATACGCAGTATTTT. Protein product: CASSPRTSGNTDTQYF.

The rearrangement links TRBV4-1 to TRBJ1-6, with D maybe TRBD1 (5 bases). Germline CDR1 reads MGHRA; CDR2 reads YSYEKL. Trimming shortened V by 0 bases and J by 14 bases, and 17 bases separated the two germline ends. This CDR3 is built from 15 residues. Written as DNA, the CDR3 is TGCGCCAGCAGCCAAGATGCGCCCTCGGGGGGGACCCTCCACTTT. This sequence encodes CASSQDAPSGGTLHF.

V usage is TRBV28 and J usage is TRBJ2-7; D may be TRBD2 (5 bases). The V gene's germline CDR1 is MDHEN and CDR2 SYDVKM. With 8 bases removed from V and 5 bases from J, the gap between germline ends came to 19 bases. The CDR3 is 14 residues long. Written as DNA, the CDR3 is TGTGCCAGCGGTCGACCCGGGGTCGTAAACGAGCAGTACTTC. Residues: CASGRPGVVNEQYF.